This T cell receptor beta chain was sequenced in a study of blood T cell repertoires in COVID-19 (dated by TCRdb to 2020 to 2021). About the study as a whole: Samples covering the acute and convalescent phases of COVID-19 were provided by collaborators in the United States, Italy and Spain. The material from the prospective study consisted of cDNA or gDNA derived from T cells, B-cell-depleted T cells, or PBMCs. Deeply sampled blood TCRbeta repertoires from subjects exposed to, actively infected with, or recovered from COVID-19 were included in the dataset. A freely available public database, intended as a resource for researchers studying the immune response to SARS-CoV-2, is where the repertoires were released. Samples came from the ongoing ImmuneRACE study (first 160 participants) plus 1,254 subjects from 6 global collaborators. A de-identified subject ID, COVID-19 status, age in years and sex were almost always included in the sample metadata. Where available, HLA class I and class II types were taken from metadata supplied by the sample provider and were not determined by assay-based typing.

Trimming accounts for 3 bases at V and 9 bases at J, while the number of junction bases matched to no gene is 11. From its cysteine to its phenylalanine, the CDR3 spans 17 amino acids. The kept DNA is CDR3 alone, 51 bases in frame from the first base. Taken from the germline V gene, the CDR1 and CDR2 loops are LGHNT and FRNRAP. Overall results and qualifications from the work: The quantity of clinical and demographic metadata differed by source and by participant and was supplied without curation.

TCRbeta CDR3 regions were amplified from genomic DNA by means of the immunoSEQ Assay, a bias-controlled multiplex PCR. On the authors' methods: The number of nucleated cells in each sample was estimated from the amplification of reference gene primers within the assay. To quantify the absolute abundance of each unique TCRbeta CDR3 rearrangement, sequence reads were collapsed and filtered. For each sample, productive Simpson clonality was calculated as the square root of Simpson's diversity index over productive rearrangements. TCRdb's version of the immuneACCESS table is confined to in-frame rearrangements and falls short of the full clone set. An unresolved V gene accounts for under half of the shortfall where checked; the remainder is of unknown origin. That table gives V, J and clone size, and the DNA gave D and trimming. The sample table lists 56,000 or so clones, about 85% of them with a count of one. 10% to 15% of the sample belongs to the ten largest clones.

Only a few counts were recorded for this clone. The antigen this receptor binds is unknown. One base away there is no much larger clone; base qualities are not given. Each collaborating institution followed its own protocols to collect whole blood in K2EDTA tubes. For TCRbeta analysis, collaborators shipped samples as frozen whole blood, isolated PBMCs, or DNA extracted from either of those sample types. Sequencing was performed on peripheral blood. This clonotype was obtained from a woman aged 80 or over with acute or convalescent COVID-19. Here the chain combines TRBV12-5 and TRBJ1-6, with TRBD1 identical over 10 junction bases. Here the CDR3 is given as CASGFRTGGYVVSPLHF. Read as DNA, the sequence is TGTGCTAGTGGTTTTAGGACAGGGGGATACGTAGTTTCACCCCTCCACTTT.